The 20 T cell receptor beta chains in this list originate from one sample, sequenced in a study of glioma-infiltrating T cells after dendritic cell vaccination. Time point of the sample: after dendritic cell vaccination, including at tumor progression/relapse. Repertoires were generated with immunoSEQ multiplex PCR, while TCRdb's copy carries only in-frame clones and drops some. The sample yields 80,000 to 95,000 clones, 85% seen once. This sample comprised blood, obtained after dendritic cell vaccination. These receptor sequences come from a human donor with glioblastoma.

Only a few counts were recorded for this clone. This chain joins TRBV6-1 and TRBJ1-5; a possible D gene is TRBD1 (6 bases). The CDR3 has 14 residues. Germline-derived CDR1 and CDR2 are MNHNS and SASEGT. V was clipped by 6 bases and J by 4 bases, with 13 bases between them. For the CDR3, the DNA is TGTGCCAGCAGGGTTACAGGGATTAATCAGCCCCAGCATTTT. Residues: CASRVTGINQPQHF.

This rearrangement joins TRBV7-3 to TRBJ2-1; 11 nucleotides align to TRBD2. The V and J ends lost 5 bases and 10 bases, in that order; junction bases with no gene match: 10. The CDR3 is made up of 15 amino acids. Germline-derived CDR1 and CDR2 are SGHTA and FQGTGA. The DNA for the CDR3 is TGTGCCAGCAGCGTCTCCGGGACTAGCGGTAGAGAGCAGTTCTTC. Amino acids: CASSVSGTSGREQFF.

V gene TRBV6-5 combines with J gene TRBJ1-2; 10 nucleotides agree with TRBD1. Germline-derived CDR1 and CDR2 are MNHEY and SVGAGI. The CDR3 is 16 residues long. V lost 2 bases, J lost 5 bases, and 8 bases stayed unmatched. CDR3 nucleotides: TGTGCCAGCAGTTACCTCAGGACAGGGGGTTCGTATGGCTACACCTTC. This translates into CASSYLRTGGSYGYTF.

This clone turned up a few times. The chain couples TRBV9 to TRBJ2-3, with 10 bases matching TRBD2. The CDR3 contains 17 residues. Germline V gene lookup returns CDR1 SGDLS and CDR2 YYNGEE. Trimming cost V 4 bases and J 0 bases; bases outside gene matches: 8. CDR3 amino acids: CASSLRTSGISTDTQYF. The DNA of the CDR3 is TGTGCCAGCAGCCTTCGGACTAGCGGTATCAGCACAGATACGCAGTATTTT.

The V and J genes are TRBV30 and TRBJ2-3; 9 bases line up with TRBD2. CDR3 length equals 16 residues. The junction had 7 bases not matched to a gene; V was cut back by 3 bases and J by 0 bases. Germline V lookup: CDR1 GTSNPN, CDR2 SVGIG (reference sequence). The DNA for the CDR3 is TGTGCCTGGAGAGCTCCCGGGACTAGCAGCACAGATACGCAGTATTTT. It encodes CAWRAPGTSSTDTQYF.

CDR3 sequence (DNA): TGCGCCAGCAGCTTGCAGGGTAACACAGATACGCAGTATTTT. This gives the protein CASSLQGNTDTQYF. The V call is TRBV5-1, the J call TRBJ2-3; TRBD1 might be the D (5 bases). There are 14 residues in the CDR3. V was cut by 1 base and J by 2 bases, with 8 bases left in between. The V gene's germline CDR1 is SGHRS and CDR2 YFSETQ.

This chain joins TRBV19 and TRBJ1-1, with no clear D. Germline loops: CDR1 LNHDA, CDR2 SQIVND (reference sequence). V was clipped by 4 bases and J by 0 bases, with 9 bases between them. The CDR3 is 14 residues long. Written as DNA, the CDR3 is TGTGCCAGTAGTAAGCGAGGCATGAACACTGAAGCTTTCTTT. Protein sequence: CASSKRGMNTEAFF.

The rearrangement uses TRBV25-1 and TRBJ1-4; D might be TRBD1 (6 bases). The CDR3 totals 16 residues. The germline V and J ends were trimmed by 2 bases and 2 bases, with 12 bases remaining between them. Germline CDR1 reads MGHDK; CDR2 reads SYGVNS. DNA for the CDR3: TGTGCCAGCAGTGAAACCACAGGGTCGACTAATGAAAAACTGTTTTTT. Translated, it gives CASSETTGSTNEKLFF.

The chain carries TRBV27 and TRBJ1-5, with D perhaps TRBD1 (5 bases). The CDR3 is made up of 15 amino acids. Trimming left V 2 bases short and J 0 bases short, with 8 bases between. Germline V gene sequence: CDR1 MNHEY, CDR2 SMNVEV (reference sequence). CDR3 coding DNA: TGTGCCAGCAGTTTACAGGGATATAGCAATCAGCCCCAGCATTTT. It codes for CASSLQGYSNQPQHF.

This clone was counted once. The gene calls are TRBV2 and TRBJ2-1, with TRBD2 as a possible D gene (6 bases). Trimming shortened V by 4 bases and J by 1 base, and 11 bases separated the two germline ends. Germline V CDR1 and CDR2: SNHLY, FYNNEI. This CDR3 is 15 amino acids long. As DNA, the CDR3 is TGTGCCAGCAGTGGGCAGGGACTTTCCTACAATGAGCAGTTCTTC. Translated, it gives CASSGQGLSYNEQFF.

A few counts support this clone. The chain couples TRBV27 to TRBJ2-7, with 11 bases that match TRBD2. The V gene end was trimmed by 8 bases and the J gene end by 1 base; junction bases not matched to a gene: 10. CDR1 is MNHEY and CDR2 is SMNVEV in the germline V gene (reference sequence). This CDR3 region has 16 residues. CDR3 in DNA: TGTGCCAGCGGTGGGGGCAGGACTAGCGGGTCCTACGAGCAGTACTTC. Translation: CASGGGRTSGSYEQYF.

The CDR3 DNA sequence: TGTGCCAGCAGCTTAGTATTGACAGGGGGCGGTAGGACAGATACGCAGTATTTT. Translation: CASSLVLTGGGRTDTQYF. The V gene is TRBV7-6, the J gene TRBJ2-3, with 10 positions matching TRBD1. The CDR3 has 18 amino acids. Trimming removed 1 base from V and 3 bases from J; junction bases left unmatched: 10. Germline CDR1 is SGHVS and CDR2 is FNYEAQ.

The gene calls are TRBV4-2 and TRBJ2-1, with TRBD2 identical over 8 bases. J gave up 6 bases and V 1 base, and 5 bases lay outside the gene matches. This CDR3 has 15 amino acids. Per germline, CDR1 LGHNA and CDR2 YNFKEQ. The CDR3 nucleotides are TGTGCCAGCAGCCAAGGAATCGGGGGGGGCAATGAGCAGTTCTTC. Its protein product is CASSQGIGGGNEQFF.

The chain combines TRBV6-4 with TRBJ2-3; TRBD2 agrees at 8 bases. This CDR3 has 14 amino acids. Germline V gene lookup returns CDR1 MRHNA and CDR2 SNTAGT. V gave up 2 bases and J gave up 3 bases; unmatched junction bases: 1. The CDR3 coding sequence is TGTGCCAGCAGTGACCTAGCGGGTACAGATACGCAGTATTTT. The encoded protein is CASSDLAGTDTQYF.

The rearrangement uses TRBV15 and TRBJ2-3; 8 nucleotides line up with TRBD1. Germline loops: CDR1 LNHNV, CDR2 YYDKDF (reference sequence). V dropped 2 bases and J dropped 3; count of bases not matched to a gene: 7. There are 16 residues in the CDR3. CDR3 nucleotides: TGTGCCACCAGCAGACCAGACAGGGGCCAGACAGATACGCAGTATTTT. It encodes CATSRPDRGQTDTQYF.

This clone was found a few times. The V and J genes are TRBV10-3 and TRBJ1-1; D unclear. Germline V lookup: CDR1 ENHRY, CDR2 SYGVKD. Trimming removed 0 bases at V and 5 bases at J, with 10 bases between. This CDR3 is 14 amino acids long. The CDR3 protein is CAISESSLSTEAFF. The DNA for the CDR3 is TGTGCCATCAGTGAGTCCTCCCTTAGTACTGAAGCTTTCTTT.

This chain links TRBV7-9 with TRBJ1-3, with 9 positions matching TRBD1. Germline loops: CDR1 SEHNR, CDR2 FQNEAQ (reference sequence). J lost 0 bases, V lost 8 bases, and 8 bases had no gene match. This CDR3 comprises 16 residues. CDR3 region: CASGTGTFTSGNTIYF. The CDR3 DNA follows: TGTGCCAGCGGGACAGGGACCTTCACCTCTGGAAACACCATATATTTT.

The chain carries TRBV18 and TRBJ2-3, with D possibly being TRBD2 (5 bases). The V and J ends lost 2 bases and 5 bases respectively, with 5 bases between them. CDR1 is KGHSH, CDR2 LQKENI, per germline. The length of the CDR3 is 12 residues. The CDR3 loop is CASSPSGDTQYF. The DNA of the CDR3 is TGTGCCAGCTCACCAAGCGGAGATACGCAGTATTTT.

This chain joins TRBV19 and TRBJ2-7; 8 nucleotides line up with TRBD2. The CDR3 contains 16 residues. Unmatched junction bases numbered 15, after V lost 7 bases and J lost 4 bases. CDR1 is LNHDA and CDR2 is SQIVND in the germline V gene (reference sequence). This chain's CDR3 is CASNPGTSGSIYEQYF. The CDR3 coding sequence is TGTGCCAGTAACCCGGGTACCAGCGGGAGTATATACGAGCAGTACTTC.

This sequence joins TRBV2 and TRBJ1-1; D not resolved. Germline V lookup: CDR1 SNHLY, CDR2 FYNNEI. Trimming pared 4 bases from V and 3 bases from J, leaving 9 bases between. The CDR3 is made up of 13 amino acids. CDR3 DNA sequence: TGTGCCAGCAGTGGCGGGAGTTACACTGAAGCTTTCTTT. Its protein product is CASSGGSYTEAFF.